This is a list of T cell receptor beta chains from one sample in a study of blood T cells in healthy people across ages. TCRdb itself ran the 5' RACE reads through MiXCR, one entry per CDR3 protein. Altogether about a million distinct CDR3 sequences are present, around 46% being singletons, with the ten largest covering about an eighth. Sample: blood. The receptors come from a man in his thirties or forties in good health. The CDR3 runs from the conserved cysteine through the conserved F or W. The D gene is left open where the match is weak.

V gene	J gene	D gene	CDR3 protein
TRBV27	TRBJ2-7	TRBD2	CASKNGEGAYEQYF
TRBV6-6	TRBJ2-4	-	CASSYNQGGQNIQYF
TRBV4-3	TRBJ1-1	-	CASSQDGGRKAFF
TRBV21-1	TRBJ2-1	-	CASSRIPNRGQDNEQFF
TRBV7-8	TRBJ2-3	TRBD2	CASSITSGRTDTQYF
TRBV2	TRBJ2-3	TRBD1	CASRGTGLNTDTQYF
TRBV7-3	TRBJ2-1	-	CASSEARSSYNEQFF
TRBV4-3	-	-	CASSQDREEQSVAETQYF
TRBV3-1	TRBJ1-2	-	CASSQTSGGYTF
TRBV12-3/TRBV12-4	TRBJ1-5	-	CASSLLPSRGLNQPQHF
TRBV20-1	TRBJ1-2	-	CSAPPGDYGYTF
TRBV4-2	TRBJ1-1	-	CASSQVGGITGIEAFF
TRBV20-1	TRBJ2-4	-	CSARDELAKNIQYF
TRBV6-2/TRBV6-3	TRBJ2-7	-	CASSYSIGGAEDEQYF
TRBV10-3	TRBJ2-7	-	CAIRRTGYEQYF